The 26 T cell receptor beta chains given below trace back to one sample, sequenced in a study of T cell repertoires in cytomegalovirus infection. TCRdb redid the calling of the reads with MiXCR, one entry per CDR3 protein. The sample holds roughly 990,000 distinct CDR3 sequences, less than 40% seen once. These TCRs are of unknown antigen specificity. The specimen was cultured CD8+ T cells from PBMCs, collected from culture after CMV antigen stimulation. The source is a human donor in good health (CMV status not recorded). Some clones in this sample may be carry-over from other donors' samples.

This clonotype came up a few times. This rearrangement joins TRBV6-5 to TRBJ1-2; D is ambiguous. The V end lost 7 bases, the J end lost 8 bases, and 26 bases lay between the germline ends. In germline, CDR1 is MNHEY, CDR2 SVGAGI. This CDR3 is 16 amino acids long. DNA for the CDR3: TGTGCCAGCACCACAAGGGTTTTTCGTTCCCTTGAGGGCTACACCTTC. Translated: CASTTRVFRSLEGYTF.

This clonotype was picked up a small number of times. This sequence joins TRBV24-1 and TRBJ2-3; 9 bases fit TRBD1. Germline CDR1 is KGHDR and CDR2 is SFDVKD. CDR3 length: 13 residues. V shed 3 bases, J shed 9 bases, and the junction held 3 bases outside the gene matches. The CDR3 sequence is CATSDAGQGTQYF. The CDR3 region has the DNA TGTGCCACCAGTGATGCGGGACAGGGAACGCAGTATTTT.

The CDR3 nucleotides read TGTGCCAGCAGTTACTCTGCCCAGGGGGAAGTCCACGAGCAGTACTTC. Translation gives CASSYSAQGEVHEQYF. The chain combines TRBV6-6 with TRBJ2-7; TRBD1 agrees at 7 bases. The CDR3 spans 16 residues. CDR1 MNHNY and CDR2 SVGAGI come from the germline V gene (reference sequence). J was trimmed by 5 bases and V by 0 bases; bases with no gene match: 10.

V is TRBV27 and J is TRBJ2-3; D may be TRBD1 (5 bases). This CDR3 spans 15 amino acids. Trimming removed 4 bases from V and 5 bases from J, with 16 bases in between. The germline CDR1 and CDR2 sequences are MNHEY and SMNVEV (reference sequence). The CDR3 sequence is CASSSRTLVRDTQYF. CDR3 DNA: TGTGCCAGCAGTTCGCGGACACTCGTCAGAGATACGCAGTATTTT.

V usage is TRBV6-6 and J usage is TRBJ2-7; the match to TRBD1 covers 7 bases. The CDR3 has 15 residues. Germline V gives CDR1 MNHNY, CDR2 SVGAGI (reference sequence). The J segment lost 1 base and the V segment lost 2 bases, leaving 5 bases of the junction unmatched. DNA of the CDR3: TGTGCCAGCAGTTACGACAGGGCGAGGTCCTACGAGCAGTACTTC. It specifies CASSYDRARSYEQYF.

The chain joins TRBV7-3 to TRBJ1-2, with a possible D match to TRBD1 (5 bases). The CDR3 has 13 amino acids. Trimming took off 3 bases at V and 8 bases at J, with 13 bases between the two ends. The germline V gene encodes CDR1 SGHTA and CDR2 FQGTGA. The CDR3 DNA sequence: TGTGCCAGCAGCTTTCTGATAAGGGACGGCTACACCTTC. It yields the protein CASSFLIRDGYTF.

The CDR3 protein is CASSPIRDRGDWQFF. The CDR3 bases are TGTGCCAGCAGCCCGATTCGGGACAGGGGGGATTGGCAGTTCTTC. The chain links TRBV14 to TRBJ2-1, with TRBD1 matching over 11 bases. The J segment lost 12 bases and the V segment lost 4 bases, leaving 11 bases of the junction unmatched. This CDR3 has 15 amino acids. Germline-derived CDR1 and CDR2 are SGHDN and FVKESK.

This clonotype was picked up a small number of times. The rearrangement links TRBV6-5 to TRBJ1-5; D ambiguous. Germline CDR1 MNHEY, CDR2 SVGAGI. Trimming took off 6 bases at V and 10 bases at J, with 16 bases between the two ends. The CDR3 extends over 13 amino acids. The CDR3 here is CASRMNLQSPQHF. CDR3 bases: TGTGCCAGCAGAATGAACCTGCAGTCCCCCCAGCATTTT.

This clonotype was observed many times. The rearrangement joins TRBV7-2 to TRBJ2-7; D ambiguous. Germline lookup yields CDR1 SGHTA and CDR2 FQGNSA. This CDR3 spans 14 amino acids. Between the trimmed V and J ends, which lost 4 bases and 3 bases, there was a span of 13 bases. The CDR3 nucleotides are TGTGCCAGCAGCTGGTACAGCCAACTCTACGAGCAGTACGTC. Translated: CASSWYSQLYEQYV.

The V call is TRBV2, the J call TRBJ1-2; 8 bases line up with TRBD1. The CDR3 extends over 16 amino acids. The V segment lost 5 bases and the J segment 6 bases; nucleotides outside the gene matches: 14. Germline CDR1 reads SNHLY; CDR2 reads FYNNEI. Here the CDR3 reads CASSPRQGIIPDGYTF. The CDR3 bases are TGTGCCAGCAGTCCTCGACAGGGGATCATTCCCGATGGCTACACCTTC.

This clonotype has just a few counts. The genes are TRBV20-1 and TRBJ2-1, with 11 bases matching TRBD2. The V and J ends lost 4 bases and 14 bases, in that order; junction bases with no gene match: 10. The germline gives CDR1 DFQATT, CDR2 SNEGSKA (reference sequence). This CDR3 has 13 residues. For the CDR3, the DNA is TGCAGTGCTATGGGAGGACTAGCGGGCCCGGAGTTCTTC. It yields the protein CSAMGGLAGPEFF.

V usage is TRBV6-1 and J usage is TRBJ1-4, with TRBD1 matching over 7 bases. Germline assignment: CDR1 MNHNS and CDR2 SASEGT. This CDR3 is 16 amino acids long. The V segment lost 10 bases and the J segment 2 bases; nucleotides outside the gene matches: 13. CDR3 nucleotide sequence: TGTGCCACATCTATCCGGGACAGAGGGACTAATGAAAAACTGTTTTTT. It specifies CATSIRDRGTNEKLFF.

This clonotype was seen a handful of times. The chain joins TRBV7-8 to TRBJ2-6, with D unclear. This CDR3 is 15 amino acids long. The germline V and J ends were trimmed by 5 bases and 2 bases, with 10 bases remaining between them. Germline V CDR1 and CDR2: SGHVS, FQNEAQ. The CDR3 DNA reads TGTGCCAGCAGCGACGTAGTAGCTGGGGCCAACGTCCTGACTTTC. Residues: CASSDVVAGANVLTF. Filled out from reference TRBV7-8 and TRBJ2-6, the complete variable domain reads GAGVSQSPRYKVAKRGQDVALRCDPISGHVSLFWYQQALGQGPEFLTYFQNEAQLDKSGLPSDRFFAERPEGSVSTLKIQRTQQEDSAVYLCASSDVVAGANVLTFGAGSRLTVL.

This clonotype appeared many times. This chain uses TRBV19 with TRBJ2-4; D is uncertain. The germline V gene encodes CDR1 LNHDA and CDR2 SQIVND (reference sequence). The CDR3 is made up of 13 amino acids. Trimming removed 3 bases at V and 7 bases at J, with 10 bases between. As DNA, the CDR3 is TGTGCCAGTAGTATCGAGTTCCCTAACATTCAGTACTTC. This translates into CASSIEFPNIQYF.

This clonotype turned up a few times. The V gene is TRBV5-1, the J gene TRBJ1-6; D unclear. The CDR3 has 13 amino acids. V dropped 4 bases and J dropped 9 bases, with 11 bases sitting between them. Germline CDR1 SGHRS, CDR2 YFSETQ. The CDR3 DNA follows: TGCGCCAGCAGCGCGGGATCCGGTTCACCCCTCCACTTT. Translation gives CASSAGSGSPLHF.

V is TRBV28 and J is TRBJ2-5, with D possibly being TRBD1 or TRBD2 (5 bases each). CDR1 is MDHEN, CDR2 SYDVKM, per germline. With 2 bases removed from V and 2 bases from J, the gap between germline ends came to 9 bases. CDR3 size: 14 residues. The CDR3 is CASSLRWGQETQYF. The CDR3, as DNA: TGTGCCAGCAGTTTAAGGTGGGGGCAAGAGACCCAGTACTTC.

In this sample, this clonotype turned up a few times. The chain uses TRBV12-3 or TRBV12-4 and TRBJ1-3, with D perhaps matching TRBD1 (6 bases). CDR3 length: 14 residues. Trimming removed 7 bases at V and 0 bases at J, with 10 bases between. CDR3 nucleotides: TGTGCCAGCAATCCGACAGGCTCTGGAAACACCATATATTTT. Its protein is CASNPTGSGNTIYF.

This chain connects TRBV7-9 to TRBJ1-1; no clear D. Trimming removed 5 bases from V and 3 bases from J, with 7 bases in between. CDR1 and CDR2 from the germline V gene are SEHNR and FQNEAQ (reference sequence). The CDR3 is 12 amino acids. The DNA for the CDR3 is TGTGCCAGCAGCCGTGCTTACACTGAAGCTTTCTTT. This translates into CASSRAYTEAFF.

CDR3 in amino acids: CASSSPGYYGQGARQPQHF. The CDR3 DNA reads as TGTGCCAGCAGTTCTCCCGGCTACTACGGACAGGGGGCACGTCAGCCCCAGCATTTT. This rearrangement joins TRBV12-3 or TRBV12-4 to TRBJ1-5; 11 bases align to TRBD1. CDR3 length: 19 residues. The V gene end was trimmed by 4 bases and the J gene end by 6 bases; junction bases not matched to a gene: 17.

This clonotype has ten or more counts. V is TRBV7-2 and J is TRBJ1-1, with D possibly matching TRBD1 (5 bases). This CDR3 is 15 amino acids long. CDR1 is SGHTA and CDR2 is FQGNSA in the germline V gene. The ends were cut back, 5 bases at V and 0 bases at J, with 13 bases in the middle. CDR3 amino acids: CASSQWGSLNTEAFF. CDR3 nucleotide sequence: TGTGCCAGCAGCCAATGGGGCAGCCTGAACACTGAAGCTTTCTTT.

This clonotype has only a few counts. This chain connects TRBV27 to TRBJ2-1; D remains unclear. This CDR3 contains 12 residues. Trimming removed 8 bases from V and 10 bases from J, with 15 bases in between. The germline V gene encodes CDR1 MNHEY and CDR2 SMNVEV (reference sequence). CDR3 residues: CASGPGGLEQFF. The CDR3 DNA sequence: TGTGCCAGCGGCCCGGGTGGTCTGGAGCAGTTCTTC.

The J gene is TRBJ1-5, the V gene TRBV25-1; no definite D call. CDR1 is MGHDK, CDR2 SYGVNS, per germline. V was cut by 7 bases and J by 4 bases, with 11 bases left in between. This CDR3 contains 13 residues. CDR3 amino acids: CASKGIRNQPQHF. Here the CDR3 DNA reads TGTGCCAGCAAGGGAATCAGGAATCAGCCCCAGCATTTT.

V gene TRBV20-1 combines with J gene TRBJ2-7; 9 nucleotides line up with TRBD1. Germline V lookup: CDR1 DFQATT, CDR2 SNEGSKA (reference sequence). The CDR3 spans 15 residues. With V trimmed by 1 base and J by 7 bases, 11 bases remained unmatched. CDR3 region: CSARGVLQGAEEQYV. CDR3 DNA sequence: TGCAGTGCTAGAGGAGTTTTACAGGGGGCGGAAGAGCAGTACGTC.

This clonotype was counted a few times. The CDR3 nucleotides read TGTGCCAGCACCGAGGGCCCCGGGGCCAACGTCCTGACTTTC. It translates to CASTEGPGANVLTF. This chain connects TRBV27 to TRBJ2-6, with D perhaps TRBD2 (5 bases). Trimming removed 7 bases at V and 4 bases at J, with 11 bases between. The CDR3 is 14 amino acids. Germline V lookup: CDR1 MNHEY, CDR2 SMNVEV (reference sequence).

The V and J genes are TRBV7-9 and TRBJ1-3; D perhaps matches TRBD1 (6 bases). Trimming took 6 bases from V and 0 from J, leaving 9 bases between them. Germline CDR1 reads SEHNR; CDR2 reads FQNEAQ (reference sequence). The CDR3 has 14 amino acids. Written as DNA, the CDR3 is TGTGCCAGCAGGACGACAGGCTCTGGAAACACCATATATTTT. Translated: CASRTTGSGNTIYF.

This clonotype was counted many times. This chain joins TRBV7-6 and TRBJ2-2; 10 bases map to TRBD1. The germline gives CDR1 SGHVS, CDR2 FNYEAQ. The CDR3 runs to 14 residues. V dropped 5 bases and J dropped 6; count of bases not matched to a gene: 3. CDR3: CASSVGTGAGELFF. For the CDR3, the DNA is TGTGCCAGCAGCGTAGGGACAGGGGCCGGGGAGCTGTTTTTT.